This TCR beta chain was retrieved from a study of blood T cell repertoires in COVID-19. The V gene's germline CDR1 is SGHNT and CDR2 YENEEA. There are 15 residues in the CDR3. V lost 1 base and J lost 2; bases outside the gene matches: 3. Measured with immunoSEQ multiplex PCR; TCRdb has only the in-frame clones, and not every one. The data show 300,000 to 450,000 clones, approximately 87% seen once. The study drew participants aged about 18 to 95 years from approximately 25 US areas. The clonotype originates from a man aged 35 to 55 in a cohort exposed to, infected with or recovered from COVID-19 (not recorded which). This chain uses TRBV11-3 with TRBJ2-3; 7 bases match TRBD1. Sequencing was performed on PBMCs or T cells enriched from blood (not recorded which). The CDR3: CASSLGQGSTDTQYF. The CDR3 nucleotides are TGTGCCAGCAGCTTAGGACAGGGATCCACAGATACGCAGTATTTT.